Following are 4 T cell receptor beta chains from one sample sequenced in a study of blood T cell repertoires in COVID-19 (dated by TCRdb to 2020 to 2021). The method was the immunoSEQ multiplex PCR assay. In its TCRdb copy, this immuneACCESS table keeps in-frame sequences only and misses some clones. Where compared with another copy, unresolved V genes explain less than half of these, and the others have no known cause. In this sample the table shows about 400,000 clones, 89% of which occur a single time. The top ten clonotypes cover 1% to 1.5% of the sample. The sequencing sample was made of peripheral blood. These TCRs come from a man aged 35-49 years with acute or convalescent COVID-19.

The J gene is TRBJ2-1, the V gene TRBV27, with D tentatively TRBD2 (5 bases). V shed 8 bases and J shed 2 bases, with 13 bases lying between them. Germline loops: CDR1 MNHEY, CDR2 SMNVEV (reference sequence). The CDR3 totals 14 residues. This CDR3 is CASSRGSAYNEQFF. CDR3 nucleotides: TGTGCCAGCTCACGGGGTAGCGCCTACAATGAGCAGTTCTTC.

The J gene is TRBJ1-3, the V gene TRBV6-1; no clear D gene. The CDR3 length is 15 residues. Deletions cut 2 bases from V and 3 bases from J, with 11 bases between. CDR1 and CDR2 (germline): MNHNS, SASEGT. DNA for the CDR3: TGTGCCAGCAGTGAATCTCGGCAGGTTGGAAACACCATATATTTT. It translates to CASSESRQVGNTIYF.

This chain links TRBV19 with TRBJ2-5, with D possibly TRBD1 on 6 matching bases. The V gene's germline CDR1 is LNHDA and CDR2 SQIVND (reference sequence). Between the trimmed V and J ends, which lost 5 bases and 1 base, there was a span of 20 bases. This CDR3 has 17 amino acids. CDR3 sequence (DNA): TGTGCCAGTAGTTTTAGAGGACAGCGACTGATCCAAGAGACCCAGTACTTC. It yields the protein CASSFRGQRLIQETQYF.

The chain carries TRBV12-5 and TRBJ1-1, with TRBD1 identical over 10 bases. J was trimmed by 4 bases and V by 5 bases; bases with no gene match: 4. The V gene's germline CDR1 is LGHNT and CDR2 FRNRAP. The CDR3 extends over 14 amino acids. In DNA form, the CDR3 reads TGTGCTAGTGGTCCCTGGGACAGGGGCACTGAAGCTTTCTTT. Translating gives CASGPWDRGTEAFF.